This T cell receptor beta chain came from a study of cytomegalovirus exposure and HLA in healthy donors. Overall study results and limits: DRB1 had the most TCR associations and HLA-C the fewest, a later analysis found, with rates varying by HLA locus. The authors listed 150 to 200 TCR beta chains as cytomegalovirus-associated.

The CDR3 extends over 15 amino acids. Looked up from germline, CDR1 is MDHEN and CDR2 is SYDVKM. J gave up 3 bases and V 8 bases, and 6 bases lay outside the gene matches. This clone was observed a handful of times. The antigen is not known. This PCR relied on a set of 60 Vbeta primers and 13 Jbeta primers. Measured with immunoSEQ multiplex PCR; TCRdb has only the in-frame clones, and not every one. The profile covers about 220,000 clones, with roughly 82% appearing a single time and roughly 6% taken by the ten largest. J is TRBJ2-7 and V is TRBV28; 14 bases line up with TRBD2. The TCR comes from a man aged 35-49 years in good health and CMV-seropositive. Sequences were obtained from PBMCs. The CDR3, as DNA: TGTGCCAGCGGTAGACTAGCGGGAGGGGTCTACGAGCAGTACTTC. It encodes CASGRLAGGVYEQYF. The variable domain in full, with the rest retrieved from reference TRBV28 and TRBJ2-7, is DVKVTQSSRYLVKRTGEKVFLECVQDMDHENMFWYRQDPGLGLRLIYFSYDVKMKEKGDIPEGYSVSREKKERFSLILESASTNQTSMYLCASGRLAGGVYEQYFGPGTRLTVT.